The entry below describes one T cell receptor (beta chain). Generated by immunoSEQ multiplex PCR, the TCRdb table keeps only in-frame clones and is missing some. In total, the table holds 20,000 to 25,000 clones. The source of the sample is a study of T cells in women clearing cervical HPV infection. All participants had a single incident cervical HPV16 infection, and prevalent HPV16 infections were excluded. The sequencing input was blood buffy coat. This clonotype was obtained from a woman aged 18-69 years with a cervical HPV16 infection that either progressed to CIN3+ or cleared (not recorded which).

The CDR3 spells CSAYSQLAASGRGTQYF. Incomplete CDR3 DNA: TGCAGTGCTTACTCACAATTGGCGGCTAGCGGGAGGGGGACC. The V and J genes are TRBV20-1 and TRBJ2-5; 12 nucleotides align to TRBD2. The CDR3 end lies 3 residues beyond the end of the read and is filled in from the germline J gene. Germline CDR1 is DFQATT and CDR2 is SNEGSKA (reference sequence). This CDR3 has 17 residues. The junction had 17 bases not matched to a gene; V was cut back by 5 bases and J by 7 bases.